The clone carrying this TCR beta chain was seen a handful of times. As yet, its antigen is unknown. The germline CDR1 and CDR2 sequences are SGHTA and FQGNSA. CDR3 length equals 15 residues. The V end was cut by 1 base, the J end by 4 bases, with 14 bases between. The sample belongs to a study of beta chain features in type 1 diabetes. Whole-study context: Healthy donors and patients showed comparable age, gender and cell yields. Whole-study findings and limits: Moderately but significantly shorter TCRB CDR3s were found in Type 1 diabetes patients in all four CD4+ subsets.

The authors reverse transcribed all of the isolated RNA, so sequencing captured expressed TCRB transcripts. Deep immunoSEQ sequencing covered naive, central memory and regulatory T cell samples. Sequencing was performed with immunoSEQ multiplex PCR; in TCRdb, only in-frame clones are kept and a portion is missing. This table has hundreds of thousands of clones, 11% to 15% appearing once. The chain uses TRBV7-2 and TRBJ2-7; TRBD2 is a possible D gene (5 bases). The sample consisted of naive CD4+ T cells from blood. This receptor was obtained from a young man in good health. Written as DNA, the CDR3 is TGTGCCAGCAGCTTAGTGAGGGCAGTAGAATACGAGCAGTACTTC. This translates into CASSLVRAVEYEQYF.